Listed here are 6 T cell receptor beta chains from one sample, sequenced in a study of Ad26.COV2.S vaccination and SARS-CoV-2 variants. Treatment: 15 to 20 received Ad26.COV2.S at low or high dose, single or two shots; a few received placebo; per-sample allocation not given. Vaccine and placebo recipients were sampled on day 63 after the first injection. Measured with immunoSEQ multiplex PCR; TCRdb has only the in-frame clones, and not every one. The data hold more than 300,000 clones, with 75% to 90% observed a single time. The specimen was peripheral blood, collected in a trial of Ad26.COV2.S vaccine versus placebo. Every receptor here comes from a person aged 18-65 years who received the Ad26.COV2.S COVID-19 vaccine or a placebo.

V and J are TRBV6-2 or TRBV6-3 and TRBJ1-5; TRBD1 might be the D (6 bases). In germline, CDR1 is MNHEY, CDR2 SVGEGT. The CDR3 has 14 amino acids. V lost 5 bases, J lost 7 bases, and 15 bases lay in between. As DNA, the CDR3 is TGTGCCAGCAGTACGCCCCTAGGGGGGCAGCCCCAGCATTTT. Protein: CASSTPLGGQPQHF.

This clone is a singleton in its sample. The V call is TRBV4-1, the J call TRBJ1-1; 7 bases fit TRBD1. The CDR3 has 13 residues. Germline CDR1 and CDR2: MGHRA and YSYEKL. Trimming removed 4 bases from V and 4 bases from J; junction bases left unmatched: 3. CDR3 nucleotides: TGCGCCAGCAGCCCAGGGGGTGGCACTGAAGCTTTCTTT. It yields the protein CASSPGGGTEAFF.

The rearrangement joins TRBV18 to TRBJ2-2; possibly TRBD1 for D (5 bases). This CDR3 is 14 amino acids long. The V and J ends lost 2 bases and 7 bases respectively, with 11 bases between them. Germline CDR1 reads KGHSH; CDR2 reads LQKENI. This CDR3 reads CASSPSRDGGELFF. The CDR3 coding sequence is TGTGCCAGCTCACCAAGCAGGGATGGCGGGGAGCTGTTTTTT.

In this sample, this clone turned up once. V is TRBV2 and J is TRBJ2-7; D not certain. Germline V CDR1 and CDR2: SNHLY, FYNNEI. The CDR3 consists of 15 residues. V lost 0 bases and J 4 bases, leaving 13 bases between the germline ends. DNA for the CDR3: TGTGCCAGCAGTGAAGCCAGATCTTCCCTTTACGAGCAGTACTTC. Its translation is CASSEARSSLYEQYF.

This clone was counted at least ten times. CDR3: CATSDFTGGRYEQYF. The CDR3 DNA reads as TGTGCCACCAGTGATTTTACAGGTGGGCGCTACGAGCAGTACTTC. This rearrangement joins TRBV24-1 to TRBJ2-7; the D gene is possibly TRBD1 (5 bases). The CDR3 consists of 15 residues. Trimming stripped 1 base from V and 3 bases from J, with 12 bases between. Germline CDR1 is KGHDR and CDR2 is SFDVKD.

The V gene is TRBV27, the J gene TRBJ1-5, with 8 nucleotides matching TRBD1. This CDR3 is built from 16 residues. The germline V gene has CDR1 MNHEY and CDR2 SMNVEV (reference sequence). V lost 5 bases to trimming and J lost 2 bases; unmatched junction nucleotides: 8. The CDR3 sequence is CASSPWTGQGNQPQHF. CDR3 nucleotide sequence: TGTGCCAGCAGTCCTTGGACGGGACAGGGCAATCAGCCCCAGCATTTT.